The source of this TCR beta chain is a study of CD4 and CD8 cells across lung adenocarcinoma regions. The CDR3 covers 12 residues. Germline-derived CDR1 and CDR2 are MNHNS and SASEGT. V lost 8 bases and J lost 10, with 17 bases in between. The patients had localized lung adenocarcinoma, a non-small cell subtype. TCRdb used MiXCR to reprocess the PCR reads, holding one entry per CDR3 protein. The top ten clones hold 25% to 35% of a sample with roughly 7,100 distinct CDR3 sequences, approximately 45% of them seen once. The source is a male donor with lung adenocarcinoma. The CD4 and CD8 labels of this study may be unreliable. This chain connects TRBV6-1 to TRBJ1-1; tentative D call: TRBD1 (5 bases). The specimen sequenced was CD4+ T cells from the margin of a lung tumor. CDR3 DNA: TGTGCCAGCGGTGCGGGGCAGTCCAGAGCTTTCTTT. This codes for CASGAGQSRAFF.